The 24 T cell receptor beta chains presented below share a single source sample, sequenced in a study of CD8+ T cells in alopecia areata. cDNA reverse transcribed from extracted RNA served as the sequencing template. Generated by immunoSEQ multiplex PCR, the TCRdb table keeps only in-frame clones and is missing some. The profile covers some 110,000 clones, none occurring a single time. Sequenced: lesional skin. These receptors all come from a C3H/HeJ mouse with alopecia areata. Mouse strain MHC haplotype: H2-k.

With regard to this clone: Mouse names are used for the genes. The observed sequence ends 4 residues before the CDR3 terminus, with the missing tail filled in from the germline J gene. The chain recombines TRBV13-3 with TRBJ2-2; TRBD1 matches 7 bases. Trimming at V came to 6 bases and at J to 1 base, leaving 3 bases not matched to a gene. This CDR3 contains 14 residues. The V gene's germline CDR1 is NNHDY and CDR2 SYVADS. The CDR3 sequence is CASTGQLNTGQLYF. CDR3 DNA (partial): TGTGCCAGCACGGGACAGCTAAACACCGGG.

In its sample, this clone was seen a few times. Each gene name is a mouse one. The CDR3 is cut off 4 residues early in the read; its end comes from the germline J gene. This chain connects TRBV13-3 to TRBJ2-4; 10 bases agree with TRBD2. CDR3 length equals 15 residues. Germline V gene sequence: CDR1 NNHDY, CDR2 SYVADS. Incomplete CDR3 DNA: TGTGCCAGCAGTGATGCGAGACTGGGGGGAAAC. Translation: CASSDARLGGN. The full CDR3 protein is CASSDARLGGNTLYF.

In regard to this clone: At residue 12, TCRdb's protein disagrees with the DNA translation; the protein shown here derives from the DNA. Genes and germline come from the mouse. The read stops 3 residues short of the end of the CDR3; the missing end is completed from the germline J gene. The chain combines TRBV13-3 with TRBJ1-3; TRBD1 matches 11 bases. J was trimmed by 4 bases and V by 4 bases; bases with no gene match: 4. CDR1 and CDR2 from the germline V gene are NNHDY and SYVADS. This CDR3 comprises 15 residues. CDR3 sequence reads: CASSLDRGPGNTLYF. The CDR3 DNA, read in part, is TGTGCCAGCAGTCTGGACAGGGGGCCAGGAAATACG.

This clone was recorded a few times. Genes here carry mouse names. Read sequence stops 4 residues before the CDR3 end, and the germline J gene provides the missing end. This chain joins TRBV1 and TRBJ2-5, with D perhaps matching TRBD1 (5 bases). CDR1 and CDR2 from the germline V gene are NSQYPW and LRSPGD (reference sequence). The length of the CDR3 is 13 residues. The covered CDR3 bases are TGCACCTGCAGTGTGAGGACAAAAGAC. Translated, it gives CTCSVRTKD. The CDR3, in full, reads CTCSVRTKDTQYF.

This clone was recorded at least ten times. The germline and genes are mouse ones. The covered CDR3 bases are TGTGCCAGCAGTACGGACTGGGGGCAAGAC. It translates to CASSTDWGQD. The entire CDR3 sequence reads CASSTDWGQDTQYF. V and J are TRBV13-3 and TRBJ2-5; the match to TRBD2 covers 10 bases. With the read ending 4 residues before the CDR3 end, the germline J gene is used to fill in that end. There are 14 residues in the CDR3. V trimming: 4 bases; J trimming: 3 bases; junction bases outside the gene matches: 2. In germline, CDR1 is NNHDY, CDR2 SYVADS.

The sample holds a few counts of this clone. Genes and germline are mouse. The CDR3 end lies 4 residues beyond the end of the read and is filled in from the germline J gene. This chain uses TRBV5 with TRBJ2-5; tentative D call: TRBD1 (6 bases). Trimming removed 2 bases at V and 2 bases at J, with 11 bases between. CDR3 length: 15 amino acids. CDR1 and CDR2 from the germline V gene are LGHNA and YNLKQL (reference sequence). The CDR3 loop reads CASSQQGKGQDTQYF. CDR3 bases read: TGTGCCAGCAGCCAACAGGGGAAGGGCCAAGAC.

With regard to this clone: Genes and germline come from the mouse. Read sequence stops 4 residues before the CDR3 end, and the germline J gene provides the missing end. The chain links TRBV1 to TRBJ1-1, with TRBD1 matching over 9 bases. The CDR3 loop spans 13 amino acids. Looked up from germline, CDR1 is NSQYPW and CDR2 is LRSPGD (reference sequence). CDR3 DNA, as far as it was read: TGCACCTGCAGTGCCAGGACAGGGGAA. Amino acid sequence: CTCSARTGE. The whole CDR3 region reads CTCSARTGEEVFF.

For this clone: Gene and germline names: mouse. The same CDR3 can be traced to other DNA sequences in this sample. Here the CDR3 reads CASSSGEGAETLYF. The sequenced part of the CDR3 DNA is TGTGCCAGCAGTTCAGGGGAAGGAGCAGAA. The gene calls are TRBV13-3 and TRBJ2-3, with a weak D call TRBD1 (6 bases). The read falls 4 residues short of the CDR3 end, and the missing part is taken from the germline J gene. Germline V CDR1 and CDR2: NNHDY, SYVADS. Trimming stripped 4 bases from V and 3 bases from J, with 12 bases between. The CDR3 has 14 residues.

This clone showed up just a few times. Gene and germline names: mouse. The DNA ends 4 residues before the CDR3 does, and the rest of the CDR3 is filled in from the germline J gene. The chain is built from TRBV17 and TRBJ2-2, with D unclear. The CDR3 is made up of 12 amino acids. Germline V lookup: CDR1 MNHDT, CDR2 YYDKIL. V lost 11 bases, J lost 0 bases, and 7 bases lay in between. The CDR3 DNA, read in part, is TGTGCTCGCAATGCAAACACCGGG. It codes for CARNANTG. The full CDR3 sequence reads CARNANTGQLYF.

This clone was recorded many times. Gene names follow the mouse nomenclature. The read finishes 4 residues shy of the CDR3 end, and the germline J gene is used to complete it. The chain couples TRBV13-3 to TRBJ2-1; a weak D match, TRBD1 (5 bases). Germline CDR1 NNHDY, CDR2 SYVADS. Between the trimmed V and J ends, which lost 0 bases and 3 bases, there was a span of 10 bases. The CDR3 runs 15 residues. CDR3 amino acids: CASSDGQGLYAEQFF. The covered CDR3 bases are TGTGCCAGCAGTGATGGGCAGGGCCTCTATGCT.

This clone was picked up a small number of times. The germline and genes are mouse ones. The CDR3 end falls 4 residues outside the read, so it is completed with the germline J gene. This rearrangement joins TRBV1 to TRBJ1-1; 8 positions match TRBD1. The CDR3 consists of 16 residues. Germline lookup yields CDR1 NSQYPW and CDR2 LRSPGD (reference sequence). V was clipped by 5 bases and J by 0 bases; unmatched bases: 8. The CDR3 here is CTCSPPLQGANTEVFF. The part of the CDR3 DNA that was read is TGCACCTGCAGTCCGCCTCTACAGGGGGCAAACACA.

This clone came up many times. The gene names here belong to mouse. The CDR3 goes on 4 residues after the read ends, and that part is filled in from the germline J gene. This chain uses TRBV13-3 with TRBJ1-4; D ambiguous. Trimming removed 7 bases from V and 2 bases from J, with 6 bases in between. This CDR3 has 12 residues. Germline V CDR1 and CDR2: NNHDY, SYVADS. CDR3 DNA, as far as it was read: TGTGCCAGCGGACTCTCCAACGAA. It codes for CASGLSNE. The whole CDR3 protein reads CASGLSNERLFF.

With regard to this clone: Each gene name is a mouse one. Coverage ceases 4 residues before the CDR3 finishes, and the germline J gene fills in the end. The rearrangement joins TRBV13-3 to TRBJ2-4; D is unclear. Germline V lookup: CDR1 NNHDY, CDR2 SYVADS. The CDR3 extends over 14 amino acids. The V end lost 3 bases, the J end lost 2 bases, and 10 bases lay between the germline ends. CDR3 DNA, as far as it was read: TGTGCCAGCAGTGCCCCAGGAGTTCAAAAC. Protein sequence: CASSAPGVQN. The whole CDR3 sequence reads CASSAPGVQNTLYF.

This clone was observed a few times. Mouse names are used for the genes. The observed sequence ends 4 residues before the CDR3 terminus, with the missing tail filled in from the germline J gene. This chain uses TRBV13-3 with TRBJ2-3, with 11 bases aligning to TRBD1. This CDR3 contains 15 residues. Trimming removed 6 bases from V and 3 bases from J; junction bases left unmatched: 6. Germline CDR1 and CDR2: NNHDY and SYVADS. Partial CDR3 DNA: TGTGCCAGCATCCCTCGGACAGGGGGCGCAGAA. It is translated as CASIPRTGGAE. The entire CDR3 sequence reads CASIPRTGGAETLYF.

In regard to this clone: The gene names given are mouse names. The read ends 4 residues early relative to the CDR3; the germline J gene fills the gap. The chain has TRBV16 and TRBJ2-3, with 8 bases lining up with TRBD2. The trim removed 0 bases at V and 0 bases at J, leaving 5 bases unmatched. The CDR3 extends over 17 amino acids. Germline CDR1 SGHSA, CDR2 FRNQAP. The covered CDR3 bases are TGTGCAAGCAGCTTAGAAGCTGGGGGGCTTAGTGCAGAA. Its protein is CASSLEAGGLSAE. The entire CDR3 protein is CASSLEAGGLSAETLYF.

To note about this clone: The genes and germline here are from mouse. The missing CDR3 end, 4 residues past where the read stops, is filled in from the germline J gene. The rearrangement joins TRBV13-3 to TRBJ2-3; 7 nucleotides line up with TRBD1. J lost 0 bases, V lost 5 bases, and 6 bases had no gene match. Germline CDR1 is NNHDY and CDR2 is SYVADS. The CDR3 is 15 residues long. This CDR3 is CASRVDRASAETLYF. CDR3 DNA, as far as it was read: TGTGCCAGCAGGGTCGACAGGGCTAGTGCAGAA.

Regarding this clone: Gene names refer to mouse genes. Read data end 4 residues before the CDR3 end; the end is taken from the germline J gene. The V call is TRBV13-2, the J call TRBJ2-5, with 12 bases identical to TRBD2. The CDR3 runs 16 residues. The germline V gene has CDR1 NNHNN and CDR2 SYGAGS (reference sequence). The CDR3 is CASVGLGGPRRDTQYF. The covered CDR3 bases are TGTGCCAGCGTGGGACTGGGGGGCCCTCGAAGGGAC.

A few counts support this clone. Gene names are mouse gene names. The read finishes 4 residues shy of the CDR3 end, and the germline J gene is used to complete it. The chain uses TRBV13-3 and TRBJ2-1; tentative D call: TRBD1 (6 bases). Germline CDR1 reads NNHDY; CDR2 reads SYVADS. The CDR3 contains 15 residues. Trimming stripped 1 base from V and 0 bases from J, with 8 bases between. CDR3 bases read: TGTGCCAGCAGTGATACAGGGTCTAACTATGCT. Its translation is CASSDTGSNYA. The entire CDR3 protein reads CASSDTGSNYAEQFF.

Regarding this clone: At residue 12, the DNA translation does not agree with TCRdb's protein; the protein displayed here is the one encoded by the DNA. The gene names here belong to mouse. The CDR3 end falls 3 residues outside the read, so it is completed with the germline J gene. J is TRBJ1-6 and V is TRBV13-3; 9 nucleotides line up with TRBD1. TRBJ1-6 is an open reading frame whose function is uncertain. Trimming at V came to 5 bases and at J to 7 bases, leaving 7 bases not matched to a gene. Germline CDR1 reads NNHDY; CDR2 reads SYVADS. This CDR3 region has 15 residues. The covered CDR3 bases are TGTGCCAGCAGCCCCTGGACAGGGGACAATTCGCCC. Amino acids: CASSPWTGDNSP. The entire CDR3 protein reads CASSPWTGDNSPLYF.

Comments on this clone: The junction does not match germline at one end; this may be a read error. Germline and genes here are mouse. The read ends 4 residues early relative to the CDR3; the germline J gene fills the gap. The chain carries TRBV19 and TRBJ2-4; weak D call: TRBD1 (6 bases). Germline V gene sequence: CDR1 FNHDT, CDR2 SITEND (reference sequence). The CDR3 is 14 residues long. The CDR3 bases that were read are TGTGTCAGCAGTCCCGGGACATCTCAAAAC. Translation: CVSSPGTSQN. In full, the CDR3 reads CVSSPGTSQNTLYF. The full variable domain, with the rest looked up from reference TRBV19 and TRBJ2-4, is GGIITQTPKFLIGQEGQKLTLKCQQNFNHDTMYWYRQDSGKGLRLIYYSITENDLQKGDLSEGYDASREKKSSFSLTVTSAQKNEMAVFLCVSSPGTSQNTLYFGAGTRLSVL.

This clone was detected a few times. Mouse gene names apply. The CDR3 sequence: CAWSLGGVPAETLYF. The CDR3 bases that were read are TGTGCCTGGAGTCTGGGGGGGGTGCCTGCAGAA. The chain employs TRBV31 and TRBJ2-3; TRBD2 aligns across 7 bases. The observed sequence ends 4 residues before the CDR3 terminus, with the missing tail filled in from the germline J gene. J was trimmed by 2 bases and V by 0 bases; bases with no gene match: 5. This CDR3 is 15 amino acids long. Per the germline V gene, CDR1 is GKSSPN and CDR2 is SITVG.

This clone has a handful of counts. The gene symbols are mouse symbols. Read coverage stops 4 residues before the CDR3 terminus; the germline J gene supplies the remainder. This chain links TRBV1 with TRBJ2-1; D is perhaps TRBD1 (5 bases). V was pared by 0 bases and J by 3 bases, with 12 bases between. The CDR3 extends over 16 amino acids. Germline lookup yields CDR1 NSQYPW and CDR2 LRSPGD (reference sequence). The covered CDR3 bases are TGCACCTGCAGTGCAGATTTCACAGGTCCCTATGCT. Amino acids: CTCSADFTGPYA. The CDR3, in full, reads CTCSADFTGPYAEQFF.

Points on this clone: These gene names are mouse names. The observed sequence ends 4 residues before the CDR3 terminus, with the missing tail filled in from the germline J gene. This rearrangement joins TRBV13-3 to TRBJ2-7, with D tentatively TRBD1 (6 bases). The CDR3 consists of 13 residues. V dropped 6 bases and J dropped 2 bases, with 12 bases sitting between them. CDR1 is NNHDY and CDR2 is SYVADS in the germline V gene. CDR3 sequence reads: CASKDGQTYEQYF. Incomplete CDR3 DNA: TGTGCCAGCAAAGACGGACAGACCTAT.

This clone was observed a few times. At residue 11, TCRdb's protein disagrees with the DNA translation; the protein shown here derives from the DNA. Mouse names are used for the genes. The read comes to an end 3 residues before the CDR3 does, leaving the germline J gene to fill in the end. The genes are TRBV29 and TRBJ1-6, with TRBD1 as a possible D gene (5 bases). TRBJ1-6 is an ORF for which the function is uncertain. CDR1 and CDR2 from the germline V gene are MSHET and SYDVDS. The CDR3 length is 14 residues. The CDR3 sequence is CASSFGGYSSPLYF. CDR3 DNA, as far as it was read: TGTGCTAGCAGTTTTGGGGGTTATAGTTCGCCC.